Below, 30 T cell receptor beta chains from the same sample are listed, as sequenced in a study of blood T cell repertoires in COVID-19. Clones were read by immunoSEQ multiplex PCR, and TCRdb kept only the in-frame ones, dropping some. This sample has 150,000 or so clones; around four fifths occur once, and the top ten carry 4% to 4.5%. Sequenced material: PBMCs or T cells enriched from blood (not recorded which). All receptors derive from a woman between 45 and 60 years old who had recovered from COVID-19.

The chain has TRBV29-1 and TRBJ1-1, with D unresolved. CDR3 length: 11 residues. Looked up from germline, CDR1 is SQVTM and CDR2 is ANQGSEA. V was clipped by 6 bases and J by 1 base, with 6 bases between them. DNA of the CDR3: TGCAGCGTGCAGGAGAACACTGAAGCTTTCTTT. Translated: CSVQENTEAFF.

The chain uses TRBV6-5 and TRBJ2-3; TRBD2 is a possible D gene (5 bases). This CDR3 comprises 14 residues. With 6 bases removed from V and 11 bases from J, the gap between germline ends came to 21 bases. The germline gives CDR1 MNHEY, CDR2 SVGAGI. The chain's CDR3 is CASSPETGTGRQYF. The CDR3 DNA reads as TGTGCCAGCAGCCCCGAGACGGGAACGGGAAGGCAGTATTTT.

The genes are TRBV5-1 and TRBJ2-1, with D possibly TRBD2 on 5 matching bases. Germline loops: CDR1 SGHRS, CDR2 YFSETQ. This CDR3 has 16 amino acids. The V and J ends lost 0 bases and 0 bases respectively, with 10 bases between them. The CDR3 DNA sequence: TGCGCCAGCAGCTTGGGGACTTCAAGCTCCTACAATGAGCAGTTCTTC. It codes for CASSLGTSSSYNEQFF. The whole variable domain, filled in from reference TRBV5-1 and TRBJ2-1, reads KAGVTQTPRYLIKTRGQQVTLSCSPISGHRSVSWYQQTPGQGLQFLFEYFSETQRNKGNFPGRFSGRQFSNSRSEMNVSTLELGDSALYLCASSLGTSSSYNEQFFGPGTRLTVL.

The rearrangement links TRBV18 to TRBJ2-5; D might be TRBD1 (5 bases). The germline gives CDR1 KGHSH, CDR2 LQKENI. This CDR3 is built from 13 residues. With 4 bases removed from V and 5 bases from J, the gap between germline ends came to 11 bases. CDR3 coding DNA: TGTGCCAGCTCACGCAGGGATGGGGAGACCCAGTACTTC. It translates to CASSRRDGETQYF.

J is TRBJ2-2 and V is TRBV5-8; 11 bases match TRBD1. The V gene end was trimmed by 4 bases and the J gene end by 6 bases; junction bases not matched to a gene: 2. The V gene's germline CDR1 is SGHTS and CDR2 YDEGEE. There are 14 residues in the CDR3. CDR3: CASSAGQGAGELFF. For the CDR3, the DNA is TGTGCCAGCAGCGCGGGACAGGGGGCCGGGGAGCTGTTTTTT.

This clone was detected only a few times. The chain uses TRBV5-1 and TRBJ1-1; the D is unclear. The germline V and J ends were trimmed by 4 bases and 5 bases, with 21 bases remaining between them. Germline assignment: CDR1 SGHRS and CDR2 YFSETQ. The CDR3 spans 16 residues. The CDR3 nucleotides read TGCGCCAGCAGCCTAGCTGGACCCCGTGGGAGGACTGAAGCTTTCTTT. Its protein is CASSLAGPRGRTEAFF.

CDR3 in amino acids: CASSQHGTGIGETQYF. DNA of the CDR3: TGCGCCAGCAGCCAGCACGGGACAGGGATTGGAGAGACCCAGTACTTC. The genes are TRBV5-1 and TRBJ2-5; TRBD1 aligns across 9 bases. V shed 4 bases, J shed 4 bases, and the junction held 11 bases outside the gene matches. This CDR3 has 16 amino acids. Germline CDR1 reads SGHRS; CDR2 reads YFSETQ.

This clone showed up many times. The chain carries TRBV27 and TRBJ2-4; unclear D gene. Trimming shortened V by 4 bases and J by 6 bases, and 13 bases separated the two germline ends. This CDR3 spans 14 amino acids. Germline-derived CDR1 and CDR2 are MNHEY and SMNVEV (reference sequence). CDR3: CASSSMPGSNIQYF. CDR3 nucleotide sequence: TGTGCCAGCAGTTCAATGCCGGGTTCAAACATTCAGTACTTC.

The chain has TRBV7-8 and TRBJ2-7, with no clear D. V lost 4 bases and J 5 bases, leaving 15 bases between the germline ends. The CDR3 runs 14 residues. Germline V gene lookup returns CDR1 SGHVS and CDR2 FQNEAQ. For the CDR3, the DNA is TGTGCCAGCAGCTCCCACTACCCCACCGACGAGCAGTACGTC. Protein: CASSSHYPTDEQYV.

The genes are TRBV12-3 or TRBV12-4 and TRBJ1-2, with D perhaps TRBD1 (5 bases). Trimming removed 1 base from V and 2 bases from J, with 5 bases in between. This CDR3 is 13 amino acids long. This CDR3 is CASSLEGNYGYTF. CDR3 nucleotides: TGTGCCAGCAGTTTAGAGGGGAACTATGGCTACACCTTC.

This clone was observed once. The J gene is TRBJ1-3, the V gene TRBV7-9; possibly TRBD1 for D (5 bases). The CDR3 runs 17 residues. V lost 1 base to trimming and J lost 0 bases, with 13 bases between them. The germline V gene encodes CDR1 SEHNR and CDR2 FQNEAQ (reference sequence). In DNA form, the CDR3 reads TGTGCCAGCAGCTTAGGAGGACACCCTAGCTCTGGAAACACCATATATTTT. Translation: CASSLGGHPSSGNTIYF.

The chain has TRBV14 and TRBJ2-1; TRBD2 might be the D (6 bases). The V gene's germline CDR1 is SGHDN and CDR2 FVKESK. V lost 3 bases and J 0 bases, leaving 9 bases between the germline ends. This CDR3 has 15 amino acids. CDR3 nucleotides: TGTGCCAGCAGCCAGGGGGGTACCTCCTACAATGAGCAGTTCTTC. Translation: CASSQGGTSYNEQFF.

This chain uses TRBV27 with TRBJ2-5; TRBD1 might be the D (5 bases). This CDR3 is 15 amino acids long. CDR1 and CDR2 from the germline V gene are MNHEY and SMNVEV (reference sequence). The V end was cut by 3 bases, the J end by 7 bases, with 18 bases between. CDR3 DNA: TGTGCCAGCAGTTTTGATACCCGTGGGGCAGCGACCCAGTACTTC. Its protein product is CASSFDTRGAATQYF.

V is TRBV28 and J is TRBJ1-2; a weak D match, TRBD1 (5 bases). The CDR3 covers 11 residues. Germline CDR1 is MDHEN and CDR2 is SYDVKM. Trimming stripped 5 bases from V and 10 bases from J, with 11 bases between. The CDR3 DNA follows: TGTGCCAGCAGTACTACAGGTTACTACACCTTC. As protein: CASSTTGYYTF.

This sequence joins TRBV27 and TRBJ2-6; 9 bases fit TRBD2. Germline V gene data show CDR1 as MNHEY and CDR2 as SMNVEV (reference sequence). The CDR3 runs 21 residues. V shed 1 base, J shed 4 bases, and the junction held 17 bases outside the gene matches. The DNA for the CDR3 is TGTGCCAGCAGTTTATTCCCCATAGCGGGAGCCACAAGAGACGGGGCCAACGTCCTGACTTTC. Translating gives CASSLFPIAGATRDGANVLTF.

This rearrangement joins TRBV3-1 (or the pseudogene TRBV3-2) to TRBJ1-1; tentative D call: TRBD1 (5 bases). The CDR3 runs 14 residues. Germline values: CDR1 LGHDT, CDR2 YNNKEL (reference sequence). The V end was cut by 4 bases, the J end by 4 bases, with 13 bases between. CDR3 coding DNA: TGTGCCAGCAGCCTGCCAGGAGGGGTCACTGAAGCTTTCTTT. Translated, it gives CASSLPGGVTEAFF.

J is TRBJ2-7 and V is TRBV14; D is perhaps TRBD2 (5 bases). Trimming cost V 0 bases and J 3 bases, with 24 bases left between them. CDR3 length equals 19 residues. Looked up from germline, CDR1 is SGHDN and CDR2 is FVKESK. CDR3 sequence reads: CASSQEVNEGLKGLYEQYV. In nucleotides, the CDR3 is TGTGCCAGCAGCCAAGAGGTTAACGAGGGTCTCAAGGGCCTCTACGAGCAGTACGTC.

The chain links TRBV28 to TRBJ1-2, with D possibly matching TRBD1 (6 bases). This CDR3 is built from 11 residues. V was pared by 8 bases and J by 6 bases, with 10 bases between. The V gene's germline CDR1 is MDHEN and CDR2 SYDVKM. For the CDR3, the DNA is TGTGCCAGCTACAGGGTTCATGGCTACACCTTC. Its translation: CASYRVHGYTF.

The gene calls are TRBV20-1 and TRBJ2-5; no clear D gene. Trimming pared 3 bases from V and 1 base from J, leaving 9 bases between. CDR1 and CDR2 from the germline V gene are DFQATT and SNEGSKA (reference sequence). The CDR3 length is 13 residues. DNA for the CDR3: TGCAGTGCTAGTCGCGGAATCCAAGAGACCCAGTACTTC. Translation: CSASRGIQETQYF.

This chain connects TRBV19 to TRBJ1-2; 9 bases match TRBD1. J was trimmed by 5 bases and V by 5 bases; bases with no gene match: 3. This CDR3 region has 13 residues. Germline values: CDR1 LNHDA, CDR2 SQIVND (reference sequence). CDR3 coding DNA: TGTGCCAGTAGTTCGACAGGGGGATATGGCTACACCTTC. Translated, it gives CASSSTGGYGYTF.

The V and J genes are TRBV5-4 and TRBJ2-7, with TRBD1 identical over 7 bases. After removal of 4 bases from V and 13 bases from J, the junction contained 14 bases not matched to a gene. The CDR3 runs 13 residues. The V gene's germline CDR1 is SGHNT and CDR2 YYREEE (reference sequence). CDR3 in amino acids: CASSAYETGHSYV. CDR3 bases: TGTGCCAGCAGCGCCTACGAGACAGGGCACAGTTACGTC.

The chain's CDR3 is CASEQRTDTQYF. The CDR3 DNA is TGTGCCAGCGAACAGCGCACAGATACGCAGTATTTT. The chain recombines TRBV2 with TRBJ2-3, with D unresolved. Trimming removed 8 bases at V and 1 base at J, with 7 bases between. This CDR3 is built from 12 residues. CDR1 is SNHLY, CDR2 FYNNEI, per germline.

This rearrangement joins TRBV30 to TRBJ1-1; the match to TRBD1 covers 9 bases. CDR1 is GTSNPN and CDR2 is SVGIG in the germline V gene (reference sequence). The CDR3 covers 15 residues. The V segment lost 5 bases and the J segment 1 base; nucleotides outside the gene matches: 8. The CDR3 bases are TGTGCCTGGGTTCGGGACAGGGAAACGAACACTGAAGCTTTCTTT. Translation: CAWVRDRETNTEAFF.

The rearrangement joins TRBV28 to TRBJ1-3; perhaps TRBD1 as D (5 bases). V lost 10 bases to trimming and J lost 3 bases, with 13 bases between them. Germline CDR1 is MDHEN and CDR2 is SYDVKM. The length of the CDR3 is 13 residues. CDR3: CATLRGVGNTIYF. In nucleotides, the CDR3 is TGTGCCACGCTCCGGGGGGTTGGAAACACCATATATTTT.

The chain's CDR3 is CASSLSGGGTDTQYF. The CDR3 nucleotides are TGTGCCAGCAGCCTTAGCGGGGGGGGCACAGATACGCAGTATTTT. The chain links TRBV3-1 (or the pseudogene TRBV3-2) to TRBJ2-3; 11 nucleotides line up with TRBD2. Germline V lookup: CDR1 LGHDT, CDR2 YNNKEL (reference sequence). V gave up 4 bases and J gave up 1 base; unmatched junction bases: 1. The CDR3 totals 15 residues.

The gene calls are TRBV4-1 and TRBJ2-1; D might be TRBD1 (6 bases). Germline V gives CDR1 MGHRA, CDR2 YSYEKL. The germline V and J ends were trimmed by 2 bases and 9 bases, with 11 bases remaining between them. The CDR3 runs 13 residues. CDR3 in DNA: TGCGCCAGCAGCCAACTCGGGACAAGTGAGCAGTTCTTC. Amino acid sequence: CASSQLGTSEQFF.

This clone was counted only a few times. The chain combines TRBV10-2 with TRBJ1-3; D possibly corresponds to TRBD1 (6 bases). CDR3 size: 14 residues. Germline CDR1 reads WSHSY; CDR2 reads SAAADI. V lost 3 bases and J 4 bases, leaving 10 bases between the germline ends. As DNA, the CDR3 is TGCGCCAGCAGTGAACAGGGATCCGGAAACACCATATATTTT. As protein: CASSEQGSGNTIYF.

This clone was recorded once. The chain uses TRBV29-1 and TRBJ2-1; the match to TRBD2 covers 8 bases. CDR1 and CDR2 (germline): SQVTM, ANQGSEA. This CDR3 has 12 residues. V dropped 5 bases and J dropped 6; count of bases not matched to a gene: 3. CDR3 residues: CSVRRGVNEQFF. In DNA form, the CDR3 reads TGCAGCGTTCGGCGGGGGGTCAATGAGCAGTTCTTC.

This clone was counted once. This chain joins TRBV9 and TRBJ2-5; 16 bases are a match to TRBD2. V gave up 4 bases and J gave up 5 bases; unmatched junction bases: 11. This CDR3 comprises 18 residues. The germline CDR1 and CDR2 sequences are SGDLS and YYNGEE. The CDR3 nucleotides read TGTGCCAGCAGCCTGGGGGGACTAGCGGGAGGGCCTGGCGAGACCCAGTACTTC. This gives the protein CASSLGGLAGGPGETQYF.

The J gene is TRBJ2-4, the V gene TRBV5-4; the D is unclear. The CDR3 is made up of 14 amino acids. The germline V gene encodes CDR1 SGHNT and CDR2 YYREEE (reference sequence). Deletions cut 4 bases from V and 0 bases from J, with 8 bases between. DNA for the CDR3: TGTGCCAGCAGCCCAACTCTAGCCAAAAACATTCAGTACTTC. Translation gives CASSPTLAKNIQYF.